This TCR beta chain was captured in a study of T cell repertoires in cytomegalovirus infection. At the level of the study: HLA-C-restricted CMV epitopes, recently identified, and well-studied HLA-B-restricted ones were used by the study. CMV infection and matching HLA type were both indicated by public TCR beta signatures. The study's findings and limits: It was HLA-C-restricted CMV-specific TCR beta clonotypes that dominated the response ex vivo. Cumulative public TCR beta family frequency identified CMV carriers with the relevant HLA.

On this clonotype: Its antigen is still unknown.

A single record per CDR3 protein comes from TCRdb applying MiXCR to the reads. In the table there are around 710,000 distinct CDR3 sequences, under 35% of which are singletons. The CDR3 has 15 amino acids. The ends were cut back, 1 base at V and 0 bases at J, with 9 bases in the middle. The sample in question was cultured CD8+ T cells from PBMCs, obtained from culture after CMV antigen stimulation. The genes are TRBV12-3 or TRBV12-4 and TRBJ1-1; possibly TRBD1 for D (6 bases). The receptor's source is a human donor in good health (CMV status not recorded). Some clones in this sample may be carry-over from other donors' samples. The DNA of the CDR3 is TGTGCCAGCAGTTTAGACAGGGTCATGAACACTGAAGCTTTCTTT. Protein: CASSLDRVMNTEAFF.